The clone carrying this T cell receptor beta chain was seen a handful of times. Its antigen is as yet unknown. Germline lookup yields CDR1 SGHNT and CDR2 YENEEA. The V and J ends lost 5 bases and 7 bases respectively, with 24 bases between them. The CDR3 runs 17 residues. This sample was included in a study of T cell clones after liver transplantation. The wider study: Liver transplant recipients had immunosuppression withdrawal attempted within 2 years.

Study results and caveats: Conclusions were preliminary, with small, heterogeneous patient groups.

Produced via immunoSEQ multiplex PCR; TCRdb's table is partial and in-frame only. The sample has some 70,000 clones; roughly nine tenths are singletons. This sequence was found in a human donor who received a liver transplant. This chain joins TRBV11-3 and TRBJ2-1; D is unclear. The sample in question was CD4+ T cells from blood, obtained before liver transplant. CDR3 protein: CASSRITLEKVRNEQFF. The CDR3 nucleotides read TGTGCCAGCAGCCGAATTACCCTTGAGAAGGTGAGGAATGAGCAGTTCTTC.